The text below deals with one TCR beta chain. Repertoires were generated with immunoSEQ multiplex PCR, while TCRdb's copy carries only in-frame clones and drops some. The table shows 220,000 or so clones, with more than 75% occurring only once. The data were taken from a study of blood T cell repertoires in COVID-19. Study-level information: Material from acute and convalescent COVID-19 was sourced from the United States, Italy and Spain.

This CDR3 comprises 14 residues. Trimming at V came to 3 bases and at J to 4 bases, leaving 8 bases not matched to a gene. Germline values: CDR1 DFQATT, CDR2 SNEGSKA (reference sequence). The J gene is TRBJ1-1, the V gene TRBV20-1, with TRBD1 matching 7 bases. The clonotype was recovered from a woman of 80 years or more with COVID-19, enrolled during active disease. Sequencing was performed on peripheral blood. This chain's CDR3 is CSASTGAWSTEAFF. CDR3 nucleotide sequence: TGCAGTGCTAGTACAGGGGCGTGGAGCACTGAAGCTTTCTTT.